Listed below are T cell receptor beta chains from one sample, sequenced in a study of blood T cell repertoires in COVID-19. TCRdb keeps only in-frame clones here, not all; method: immunoSEQ multiplex PCR. Among 300,000 to 450,000 clones, 81% were seen once, and the ten largest hold 0.85% to 1.2%. The sequenced sample consisted of peripheral blood. The receptors stem from a human donor with acute or convalescent COVID-19. The donor label of this sample is uncertain. Both conserved end residues are part of each CDR3. D genes are given only for firm matches. Clone size appears in some rows only: once, few, many, or a class for an expanded clone.

d_call: TRBD1
clone_size: -
v_call: TRBV7-6
j_call: TRBJ2-1
cdr3_aa: CASSRDRGNEQFF
cdr3_nt: TGTGCCAGCAGCCGGGACAGGGGTAATGAGCAGTTCTTC

d_call: -
clone_size: -
v_call: TRBV2
j_call: TRBJ2-7
cdr3_aa: CASSVGPGGHEQYF
cdr3_nt: TGTGCCAGCAGTGTGGGCCCAGGAGGGCACGAGCAGTACTTC

d_call: -
clone_size: few
v_call: TRBV29-1
j_call: TRBJ1-1
cdr3_aa: CSVKSFGGGGRDTEAFF
cdr3_nt: TGCAGCGTTAAGTCTTTTGGGGGAGGCGGTAGAGACACTGAAGCTTTCTTT

d_call: TRBD1
clone_size: -
v_call: TRBV19
j_call: TRBJ1-2
cdr3_aa: CASSNIGTGYGGYTF
cdr3_nt: TGTGCCAGTAGCAATATCGGGACAGGGTACGGCGGCTACACCTTC

d_call: -
clone_size: -
v_call: TRBV2
j_call: TRBJ2-2
cdr3_aa: CASQKRVTGELFF
cdr3_nt: TGTGCCTCCCAGAAGAGGGTCACCGGGGAGCTGTTTTTT

d_call: -
clone_size: -
v_call: TRBV5-1
j_call: TRBJ1-1
cdr3_aa: CASSFGQGLVIEAFF
cdr3_nt: TGCGCCAGCAGCTTCGGCCAGGGGCTCGTCATTGAAGCTTTCTTT

d_call: TRBD2
clone_size: -
v_call: TRBV19
j_call: TRBJ2-3
cdr3_aa: CASSRGLAVDTQYF
cdr3_nt: TGTGCCAGTAGTAGGGGACTAGCGGTAGATACGCAGTATTTT

d_call: -
clone_size: few
v_call: TRBV11-2
j_call: TRBJ2-5
cdr3_aa: CASSFGRGGETQYF
cdr3_nt: TGTGCCAGCAGCTTCGGCCGAGGAGGAGAGACCCAGTACTTC

d_call: -
clone_size: -
v_call: TRBV7-9
j_call: TRBJ1-6
cdr3_aa: CASSSGQSPLHF
cdr3_nt: TGTGCCAGCAGCTCCGGACAGTCACCCCTCCACTTT

d_call: -
clone_size: -
v_call: TRBV27
j_call: TRBJ1-2
cdr3_aa: CASRNRQSLGYGYTF
cdr3_nt: TGTGCCAGCAGAAATCGACAGAGTCTAGGCTATGGCTACACCTTC

d_call: -
clone_size: -
v_call: TRBV2
j_call: TRBJ1-2
cdr3_aa: CASITDRNYGYTF
cdr3_nt: TGTGCCAGCATCACCGACAGGAACTATGGCTACACCTTC

d_call: -
clone_size: -
v_call: TRBV14
j_call: TRBJ1-1
cdr3_aa: CASSQAGMNTEAFF
cdr3_nt: TGTGCCAGCAGCCAAGCAGGTATGAACACTGAAGCTTTCTTT

d_call: TRBD1
clone_size: once
v_call: TRBV7-6
j_call: TRBJ1-1
cdr3_aa: CASRGQGQNTEAFF
cdr3_nt: TGTGCCAGCAGGGGACAGGGACAGAACACTGAAGCTTTCTTT

d_call: TRBD1
clone_size: -
v_call: TRBV7-9
j_call: TRBJ1-1
cdr3_aa: CASSQIRTGGAGNTEAFF
cdr3_nt: TGTGCCAGCAGCCAAATCCGTACAGGGGGCGCCGGGAACACTGAAGCTTTCTTT

d_call: -
clone_size: -
v_call: TRBV30
j_call: TRBJ2-6
cdr3_aa: CAWDDFGANVLTF
cdr3_nt: TGTGCCTGGGACGACTTTGGGGCCAACGTCCTGACTTTC

d_call: TRBD2
clone_size: -
v_call: TRBV5-6
j_call: TRBJ2-1
cdr3_aa: CASSLGGLVYNEQFF
cdr3_nt: TGTGCCAGCAGCTTGGGGGGACTAGTATACAATGAGCAGTTCTTC

d_call: TRBD1
clone_size: -
v_call: TRBV7-9
j_call: TRBJ2-7
cdr3_aa: CASSFGDRDGEQYF
cdr3_nt: TGTGCCAGCAGCTTCGGGGACAGGGATGGCGAGCAGTACTTC

d_call: TRBD2
clone_size: once
v_call: TRBV3-1/TRBV3-2
j_call: TRBJ2-1
cdr3_aa: CASSQESSGTRQWTSGGSYNEQFF
cdr3_nt: TGTGCCAGCAGCCAAGAATCGTCGGGGACAAGACAGTGGACTAGCGGGGGATCCTACAATGAGCAGTTCTTC

d_call: -
clone_size: -
v_call: TRBV11-2
j_call: TRBJ2-7
cdr3_aa: CASSLEGLPREQYF
cdr3_nt: TGTGCCAGCAGCTTAGAAGGACTACCTCGCGAGCAGTACTTC

d_call: TRBD1
clone_size: few
v_call: TRBV5-5
j_call: TRBJ1-2
cdr3_aa: CASSPTGTGGTYGYTF
cdr3_nt: TGTGCCAGCAGCCCTACCGGGACAGGGGGAACCTATGGCTACACCTTC

d_call: -
clone_size: -
v_call: TRBV28
j_call: TRBJ2-5
cdr3_aa: CASSLLGGAQETQYF
cdr3_nt: TGTGCCAGCAGTTTGTTAGGGGGGGCCCAAGAGACCCAGTACTTC

d_call: -
clone_size: -
v_call: TRBV7-2
j_call: TRBJ2-2
cdr3_aa: CASSLALGGELFF
cdr3_nt: TGTGCCAGCAGCTTAGCCCTCGGCGGGGAGCTGTTTTTT

d_call: -
clone_size: once
v_call: TRBV28
j_call: TRBJ2-3
cdr3_aa: CASSLGLMWDTQYF
cdr3_nt: TGTGCCAGCAGCCTCGGACTAATGTGGGATACGCAGTATTTT

d_call: -
clone_size: -
v_call: TRBV5-8
j_call: TRBJ1-2
cdr3_aa: CASRRGWGELGYTF
cdr3_nt: TGTGCCAGCAGGCGGGGTTGGGGAGAACTCGGCTACACCTTC

d_call: TRBD1
clone_size: -
v_call: TRBV29-1
j_call: TRBJ1-2
cdr3_aa: CSVLPPGQIYGYTF
cdr3_nt: TGCAGCGTTCTACCGCCGGGACAGATATATGGCTACACCTTC

d_call: TRBD2
clone_size: -
v_call: TRBV3-1/TRBV3-2
j_call: TRBJ2-2
cdr3_aa: CASSPRLASTGELFF
cdr3_nt: TGTGCCAGCAGTCCCCGACTAGCGAGTACCGGGGAGCTGTTTTTT

d_call: -
clone_size: -
v_call: TRBV7-9
j_call: TRBJ2-7
cdr3_aa: CASSTDLSGTMEQYF
cdr3_nt: TGTGCCAGCAGCACAGACCTTAGCGGTACTATGGAGCAGTACTTC

d_call: TRBD1
clone_size: -
v_call: TRBV6-5
j_call: TRBJ1-5
cdr3_aa: CASSRGTGVNQPQHF
cdr3_nt: TGTGCCAGCAGTCGCGGGACAGGGGTCAATCAGCCCCAGCATTTT

d_call: -
clone_size: -
v_call: TRBV9
j_call: TRBJ1-4
cdr3_aa: CASSPEGRTNEKLFF
cdr3_nt: TGTGCCAGCAGCCCGGAGGGTAGAACTAATGAAAAACTGTTTTTT